The present T cell receptor beta chain was sequenced within a study of shared clonotypes between healthy human individuals. Whole-study context: CD8 memory received one plate per donor, CD8 naive two, CD4 memory three and CD4 naive three.

TCRdb's copy holds only in-frame clones and misses some; the assay was immunoSEQ multiplex PCR. The table records 1 million to 1.3 million clones, about four fifths of them present only once. This clone occurred once. The target antigen is unknown. Study observations and caveats: What naive subsets generally showed was a larger estimated richness than memory subsets showed.

This TCR came from a man between 18 and 29 years old in good health. Some clones in this sample may be carry-over from other donors' samples. Sequencing was carried out using memory CD4+ T cells from PBMCs. Subset meaning: CD45RA-negative fraction.

CDR3 bases: TGCGCCAGCAGCTCGGGAAACAGGGTCAACACCATATATTTT. It encodes CASSSGNRVNTIYF. The chain recombines TRBV5-1 with TRBJ1-3; D is perhaps TRBD1 (6 bases). This CDR3 has 14 residues. Deletions cut 3 bases from V and 7 bases from J, with 14 bases between. CDR1 and CDR2 from the germline V gene are SGHRS and YFSETQ. The whole variable domain, remainder taken from reference TRBV5-1 and TRBJ1-3, is KAGVTQTPRYLIKTRGQQVTLSCSPISGHRSVSWYQQTPGQGLQFLFEYFSETQRNKGNFPGRFSGRQFSNSRSEMNVSTLELGDSALYLCASSSGNRVNTIYFGEGSWLTVV.